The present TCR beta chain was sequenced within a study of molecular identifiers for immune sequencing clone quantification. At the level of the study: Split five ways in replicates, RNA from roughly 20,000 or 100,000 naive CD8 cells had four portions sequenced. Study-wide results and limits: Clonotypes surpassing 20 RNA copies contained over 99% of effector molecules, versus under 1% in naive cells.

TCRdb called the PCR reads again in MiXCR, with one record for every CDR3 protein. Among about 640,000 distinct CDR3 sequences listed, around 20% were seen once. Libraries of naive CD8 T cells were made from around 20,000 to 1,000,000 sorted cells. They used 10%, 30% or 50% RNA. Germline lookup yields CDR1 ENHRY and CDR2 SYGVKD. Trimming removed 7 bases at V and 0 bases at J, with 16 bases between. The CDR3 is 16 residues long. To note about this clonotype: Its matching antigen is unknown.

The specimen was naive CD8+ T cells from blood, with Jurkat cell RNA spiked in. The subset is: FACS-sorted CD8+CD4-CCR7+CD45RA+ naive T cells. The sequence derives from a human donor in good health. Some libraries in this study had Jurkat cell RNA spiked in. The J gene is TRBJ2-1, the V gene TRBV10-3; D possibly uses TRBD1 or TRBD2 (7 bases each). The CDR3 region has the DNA TGTGCCATCATGGGGGGGGGGGACAGCTCCTACAATGAGCAGTTCTTC. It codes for CAIMGGGDSSYNEQFF.